This entry features one TCR beta chain sequence. Its specificity is unknown. The data derive from a study of a mutant IDH1 vaccine in newly diagnosed glioma. Study summary: The patients received vaccinations eight times, in weeks 1, 3, 5, 7, 11, 15, 19 and 23. Investigators started vaccination 4-6 weeks after radiotherapy alone, or with temozolomide cycles. Treated patients were roughly 60% male, roughly 40% female, mean age around 40 years. Most had both radiotherapy and temozolomide beforehand; others had only one.

TCRdb keeps only in-frame clones here, not all; method: immunoSEQ multiplex PCR. There are around 41,000 clones in the sample; about 79% occur only once, and about 6.3% lies in the top ten. As to time point: week 23, last vaccination. Doses consisted of 300 ug of mutant IDH1 20-mer peptide each, paired with topical imiquimod. This CDR3 spans 12 amino acids. Germline V gene sequence: CDR1 SQVTM, CDR2 ANQGSEA. The V end was cut by 4 bases, the J end by 2 bases, with 7 bases between. This clonotype was sampled from a woman aged 40 to 50 with glioma. Some clones in this sample may be carry-over from other donors' samples. Sequencing used PBMCs, obtained from a glioma patient whose treatment included an IDH1 peptide vaccine. This rearrangement joins TRBV29-1 to TRBJ2-3; TRBD2 might be the D (6 bases). CDR3 sequence: CSVGRVTDTQYF. In DNA form, the CDR3 reads TGCAGCGTTGGGAGGGTCACAGATACGCAGTATTTT.